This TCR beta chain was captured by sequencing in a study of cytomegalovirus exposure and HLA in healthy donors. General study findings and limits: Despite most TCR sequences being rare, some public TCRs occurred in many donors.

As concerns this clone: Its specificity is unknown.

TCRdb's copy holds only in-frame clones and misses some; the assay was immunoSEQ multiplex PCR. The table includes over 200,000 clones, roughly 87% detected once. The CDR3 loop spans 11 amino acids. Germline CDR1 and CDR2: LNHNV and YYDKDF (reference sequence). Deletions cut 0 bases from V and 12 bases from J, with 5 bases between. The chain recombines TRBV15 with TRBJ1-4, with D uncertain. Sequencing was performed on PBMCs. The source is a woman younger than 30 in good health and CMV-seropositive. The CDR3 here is CATSRDAELFF. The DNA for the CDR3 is TGTGCCACCAGCAGAGATGCGGAACTGTTTTTT.